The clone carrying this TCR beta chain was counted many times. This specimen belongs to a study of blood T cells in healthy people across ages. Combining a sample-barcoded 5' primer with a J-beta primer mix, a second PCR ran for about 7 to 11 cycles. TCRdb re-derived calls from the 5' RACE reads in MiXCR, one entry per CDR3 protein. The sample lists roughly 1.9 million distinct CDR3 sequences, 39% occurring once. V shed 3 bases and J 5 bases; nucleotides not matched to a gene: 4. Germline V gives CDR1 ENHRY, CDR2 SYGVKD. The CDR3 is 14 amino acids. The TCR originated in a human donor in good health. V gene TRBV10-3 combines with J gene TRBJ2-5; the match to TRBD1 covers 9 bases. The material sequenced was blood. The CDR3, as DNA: TGTGCCATCAGTGATACAGGGGGCACGGAGACCCAGTACTTC. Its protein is CAISDTGGTETQYF.